The present TCR beta chain was sequenced within a study of cytomegalovirus exposure and HLA in healthy donors. Use of 60 Vbeta and 13 Jbeta primers characterized the PCR. Data came from immunoSEQ multiplex PCR; TCRdb stores just in-frame clones and leaves some out. The repertoire holds about 98,000 clones, with roughly 77% as singletons. The TCR originated in a man aged 35 to 55 in good health and CMV-seronegative. The source material was PBMCs.

CDR3 protein: CASSLGGTDTQYF. The CDR3 coding sequence is TGTGCCAGCAGCTTGGGCGGCACAGATACGCAGTATTTT. The chain couples TRBV5-4 to TRBJ2-3; D is unclear. The V and J ends lost 0 bases and 1 base respectively, with 3 bases between them. Germline values: CDR1 SGHNT, CDR2 YYREEE (reference sequence). The CDR3 is 13 residues long.